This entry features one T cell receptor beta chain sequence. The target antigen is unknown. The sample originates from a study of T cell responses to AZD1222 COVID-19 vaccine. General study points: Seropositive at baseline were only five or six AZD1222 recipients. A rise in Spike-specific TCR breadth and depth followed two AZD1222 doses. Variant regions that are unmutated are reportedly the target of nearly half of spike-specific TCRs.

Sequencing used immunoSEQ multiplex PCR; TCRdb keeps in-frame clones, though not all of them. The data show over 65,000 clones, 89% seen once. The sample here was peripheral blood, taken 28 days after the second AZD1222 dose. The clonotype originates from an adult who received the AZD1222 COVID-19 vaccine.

For the CDR3, the DNA is TGTGCCAGCAGTTATCGTCGGGGGCCTAATAATTCACCCCTCCACTTT. Translated: CASSYRRGPNNSPLHF. The chain carries TRBV6-2 or TRBV6-3 and TRBJ1-6; D may be TRBD1 (6 bases). Trimming removed 3 bases at V and 5 bases at J, with 14 bases between. The germline V gene has CDR1 MNHEY and CDR2 SVGEGT. The CDR3 has 16 amino acids.